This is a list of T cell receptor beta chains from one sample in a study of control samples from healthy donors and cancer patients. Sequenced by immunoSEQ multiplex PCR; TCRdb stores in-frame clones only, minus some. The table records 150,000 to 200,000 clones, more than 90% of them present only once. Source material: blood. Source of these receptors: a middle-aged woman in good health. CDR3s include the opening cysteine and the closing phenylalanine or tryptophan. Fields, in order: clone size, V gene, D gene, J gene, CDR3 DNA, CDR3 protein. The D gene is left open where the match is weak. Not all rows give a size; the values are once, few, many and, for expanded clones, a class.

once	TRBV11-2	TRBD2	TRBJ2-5	TGTGCCAGCAGCCCGGGCGAAGCGGGGGGGCGAGAGACCCAGTACTTC	CASSPGEAGGRETQYF
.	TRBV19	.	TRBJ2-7	TGTGCCAGTAGCGGGCCCGGGGAGAGCTACGAGCAGTACTTC	CASSGPGESYEQYF
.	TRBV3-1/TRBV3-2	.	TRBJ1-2	TGTGCCAGCAGCCAATATCCTAATGGCTACACCTTC	CASSQYPNGYTF
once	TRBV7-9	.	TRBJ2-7	TGTGCCAGCAGCCCGCCGTGGGGCTACGAGCAGTACTTC	CASSPPWGYEQYF
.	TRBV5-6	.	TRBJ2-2	TGTGCCAGCAGCTTTGGGACCGGGGAGCTGTTTTTT	CASSFGTGELFF
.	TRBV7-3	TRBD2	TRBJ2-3	TGTGCCAGCAGCTTAAACCCCGGCCAGCGGGGGGGAACATACACAGATACGCAGTATTTT	CASSLNPGQRGGTYTDTQYF
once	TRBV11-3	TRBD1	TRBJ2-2	TGTGCCAGCAGCTACACACTCTGGGACAGGGGGAAGAAGGACACCGGGGAGCTGTTTTTT	CASSYTLWDRGKKDTGELFF
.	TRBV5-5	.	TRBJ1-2	TGTGCCAGCAGCGAGGTCGGTTTAGACTATGGCTACACCTTC	CASSEVGLDYGYTF
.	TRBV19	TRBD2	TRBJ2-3	TGTGCCAGTAGTATGGTAGCGGGGACAGATACGCAGTATTTT	CASSMVAGTDTQYF
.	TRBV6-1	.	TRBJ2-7	TGTGCCAGCAGTGCCCCGGGGAGGGGGACCGGGTCCGAGCAGTACTTC	CASSAPGRGTGSEQYF
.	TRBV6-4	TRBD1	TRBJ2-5	TGTGCCAGCCGGACAGGGCAAGAGACCCAGTACTTC	CASRTGQETQYF
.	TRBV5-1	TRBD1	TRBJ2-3	TGCGCCAGCAGCTTGGGTGGTGTCGGGACAGGAGATACGCAGTATTTT	CASSLGGVGTGDTQYF
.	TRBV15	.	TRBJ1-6	TGTGCCACCAGCAGTAGCCAGGGTAATTCACCCCTCCACTTT	CATSSSQGNSPLHF
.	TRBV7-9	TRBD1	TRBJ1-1	TGTGCCAGCAGCCGACAGGGGTCTGAAGCTTTCTTT	CASSRQGSEAFF
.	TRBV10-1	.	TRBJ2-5	TGCGCCAGCAGTGCGAGGTCCGTGGAGACCCAGTACTTC	CASSARSVETQYF